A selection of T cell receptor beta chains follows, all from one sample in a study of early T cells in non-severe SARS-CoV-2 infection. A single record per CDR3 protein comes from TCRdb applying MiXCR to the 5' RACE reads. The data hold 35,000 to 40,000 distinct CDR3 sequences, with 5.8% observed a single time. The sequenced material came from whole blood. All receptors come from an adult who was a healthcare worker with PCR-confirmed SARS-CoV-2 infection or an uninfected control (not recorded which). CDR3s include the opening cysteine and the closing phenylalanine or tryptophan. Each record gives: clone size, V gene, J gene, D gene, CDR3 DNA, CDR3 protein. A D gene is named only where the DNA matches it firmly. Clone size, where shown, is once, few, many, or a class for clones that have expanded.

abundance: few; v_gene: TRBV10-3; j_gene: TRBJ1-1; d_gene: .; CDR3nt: TGTGCCATCAGTAGGGTCGGAGGGAACACTGAAGCTTTCTTT; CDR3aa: CAISRVGGNTEAFF
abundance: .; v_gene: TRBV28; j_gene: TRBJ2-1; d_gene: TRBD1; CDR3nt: TGTGCCAGCAGTTTCCCACAGGGGCGGAATGAGCAGTTCTTC; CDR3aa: CASSFPQGRNEQFF
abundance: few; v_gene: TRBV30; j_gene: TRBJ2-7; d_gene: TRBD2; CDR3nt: TGTGCCTGGAGTCGGGGGGACGGCGAGCAGTACTTC; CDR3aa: CAWSRGDGEQYF
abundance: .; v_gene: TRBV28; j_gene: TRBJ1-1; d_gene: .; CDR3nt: TGTGCCAGCAGTCCCGGGTCTAAGAACACTGAAGCTTTCTTT; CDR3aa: CASSPGSKNTEAFF
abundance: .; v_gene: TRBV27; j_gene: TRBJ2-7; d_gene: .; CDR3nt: TGTGCCAGCTCTTTTGGAGGGCGGGAAGGCTCCTACGAGCAGTACTTC; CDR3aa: CASSFGGREGSYEQYF
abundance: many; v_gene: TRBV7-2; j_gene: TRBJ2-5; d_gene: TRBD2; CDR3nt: TGTGCCAGCAGCTCTCTAGCGGAAGAGACCCAGTACTTC; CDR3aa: CASSSLAEETQYF
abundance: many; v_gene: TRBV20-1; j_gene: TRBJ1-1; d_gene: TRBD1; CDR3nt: TGCAGTGCTAGAGATATCAGAGCCGGACAGGCTCTTGTCACTGAAGCTTTCTTT; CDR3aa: CSARDIRAGQALVTEAFF
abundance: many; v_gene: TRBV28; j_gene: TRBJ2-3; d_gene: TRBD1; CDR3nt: TGTGCCAGCAGTTTGGGTAATCGGGACAGGGACTCAGATACGCAGTATTTT; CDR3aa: CASSLGNRDRDSDTQYF
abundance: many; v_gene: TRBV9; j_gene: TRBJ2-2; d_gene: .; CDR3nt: TGTGCCAGCAGCGTAGAGAGGGTTTGGGGACCCGGGGAGCTGTTTTTT; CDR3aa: CASSVERVWGPGELFF
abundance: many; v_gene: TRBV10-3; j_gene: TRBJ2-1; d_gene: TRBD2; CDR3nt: TGTGCCACGGGTATGGCGGGGGGGAACAATGAGCAGTTCTTC; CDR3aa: CATGMAGGNNEQFF
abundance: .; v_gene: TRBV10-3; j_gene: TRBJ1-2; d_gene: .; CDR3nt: TGTGCCATCAGTGACTCCCCAGCGACCGGTCGCAACTATGGCTACACCTTC; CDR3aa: CAISDSPATGRNYGYTF
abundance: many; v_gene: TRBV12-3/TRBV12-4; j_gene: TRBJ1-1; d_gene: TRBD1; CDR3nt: TGTGCCAGCAGTCCCGGGGTCGGGACAGGGGATAACACTGAAGCTTTCTTT; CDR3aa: CASSPGVGTGDNTEAFF
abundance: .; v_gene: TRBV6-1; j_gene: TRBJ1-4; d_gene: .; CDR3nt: TGTGCCAGCAGTGAAAGAGCAACTAATGAAAAACTGTTTTTT; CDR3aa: CASSERATNEKLFF
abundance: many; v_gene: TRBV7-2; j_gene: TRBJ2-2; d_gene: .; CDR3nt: TGTGCCAGCAAAGAGACAACGAACACCGGGGAGCTGTTTTTT; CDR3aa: CASKETTNTGELFF
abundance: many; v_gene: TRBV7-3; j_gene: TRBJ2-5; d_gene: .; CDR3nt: TGTGCCAGCAGCTCGGACAGACAAGAGACCCAGTACTTC; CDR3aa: CASSSDRQETQYF
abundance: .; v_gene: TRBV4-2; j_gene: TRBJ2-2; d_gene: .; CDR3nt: TGTGCCAGCAGCTCTAGGACGGAGAACACCGGGGAGCTGTTTTTT; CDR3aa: CASSSRTENTGELFF
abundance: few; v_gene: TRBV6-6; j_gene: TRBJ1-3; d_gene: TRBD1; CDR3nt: TGTGCCATCAGGGGACAGCGCGACGGAAACACCATATATTTT; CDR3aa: CAIRGQRDGNTIYF
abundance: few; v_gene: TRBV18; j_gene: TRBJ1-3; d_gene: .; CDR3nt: TGTGCCAGCTCACCGGAACGCTCTGGAAACACCATATATTTT; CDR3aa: CASSPERSGNTIYF
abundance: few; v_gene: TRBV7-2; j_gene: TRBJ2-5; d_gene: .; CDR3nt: TGTGCCAGCAGCTTTTACCAAGAGACCCAGTACTTC; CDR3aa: CASSFYQETQYF
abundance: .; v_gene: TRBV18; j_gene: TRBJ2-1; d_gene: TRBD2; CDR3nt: TGTGCCAGCTCACCAGGGCTAGCGGGAGAATTCAATGAGCAGTTCTTC; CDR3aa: CASSPGLAGEFNEQFF
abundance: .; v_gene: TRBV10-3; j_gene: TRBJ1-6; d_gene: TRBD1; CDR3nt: TGTGCCACCCGCTCGGGACAGAATAATTCACCCCTCCACTTT; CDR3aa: CATRSGQNNSPLHF
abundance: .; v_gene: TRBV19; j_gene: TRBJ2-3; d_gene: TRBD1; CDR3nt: TGTGCCAGTAGTATATCCCCTGACAGGGGGCTAACAGATACGCAGTATTTT; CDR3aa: CASSISPDRGLTDTQYF
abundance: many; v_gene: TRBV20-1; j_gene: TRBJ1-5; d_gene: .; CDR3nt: TGCAGTGCTAGAGAACGAGGAAATCAGCCCCAGCATTTT; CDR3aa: CSARERGNQPQHF
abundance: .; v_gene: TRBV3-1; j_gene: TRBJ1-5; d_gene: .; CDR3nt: TGTGCCAGCAGCCAAGGGGGGTTCGATAGCAATCAGCCCCAGCATTTT; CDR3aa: CASSQGGFDSNQPQHF
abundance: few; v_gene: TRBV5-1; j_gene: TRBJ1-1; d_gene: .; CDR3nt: TGCGCCAGCAGCTTGGAAAGGGGAAGTCTCTATGAAGCTTTCTTT; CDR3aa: CASSLERGSLYEAFF
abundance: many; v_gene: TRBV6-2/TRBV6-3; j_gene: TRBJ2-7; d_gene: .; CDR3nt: TGTGCCAGCAACCGGGCCACCGGGTCGAGGGGGAGGTTCGAGCAGTACTTC; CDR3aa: CASNRATGSRGRFEQYF
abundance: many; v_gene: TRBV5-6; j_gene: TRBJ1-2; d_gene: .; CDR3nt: TGTGCCAGCAACCGTGGGGGGAATGGCTACACCTTC; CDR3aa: CASNRGGNGYTF
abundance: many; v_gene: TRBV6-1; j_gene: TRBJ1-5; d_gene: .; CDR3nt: TGTGCCAGCAGTCCCAGGACGTTGGATGTAAGCAATCAGCCCCAGCATTTT; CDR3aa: CASSPRTLDVSNQPQHF
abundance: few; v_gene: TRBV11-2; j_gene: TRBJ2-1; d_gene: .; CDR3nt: TGTGCCAGCAGCTCTGTACGCAATGAGCAGTTCTTC; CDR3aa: CASSSVRNEQFF
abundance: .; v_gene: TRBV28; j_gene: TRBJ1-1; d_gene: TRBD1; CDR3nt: TGTGCCAGCACCATGTTACCGGGACAGGGGAACACTGAAGCTTTCTTT; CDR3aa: CASTMLPGQGNTEAFF
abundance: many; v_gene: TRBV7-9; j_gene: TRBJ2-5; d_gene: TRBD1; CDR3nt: TGTGCCAGCAGTTTGACAGGGGAAGGAGAGACCCAGTACTTC; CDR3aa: CASSLTGEGETQYF
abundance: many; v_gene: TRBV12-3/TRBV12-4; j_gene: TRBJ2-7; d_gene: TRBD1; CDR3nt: TGCGCCAGCAGCCGGCATCCGGGACAGGGTTTCGACGAGCAGTACTTC; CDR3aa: CASSRHPGQGFDEQYF
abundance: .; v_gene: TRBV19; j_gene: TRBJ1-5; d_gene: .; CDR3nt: TGTGCCAGTAGCCTCGGGCCCCAAAGGGGTTATAGCAATCAGCCCCAGCATTTT; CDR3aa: CASSLGPQRGYSNQPQHF
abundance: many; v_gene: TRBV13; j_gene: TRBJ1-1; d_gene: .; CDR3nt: TGTGCCAGCAGCTTTTGGCGTGGGGGGGGCACTGAAGCTTTCTTT; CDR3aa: CASSFWRGGGTEAFF
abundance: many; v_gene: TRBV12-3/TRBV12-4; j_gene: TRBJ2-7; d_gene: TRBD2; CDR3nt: TGTGCCAGCAGTTCGTTCGGACTAGGGACCTACGAGCAGTACTTC; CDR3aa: CASSSFGLGTYEQYF
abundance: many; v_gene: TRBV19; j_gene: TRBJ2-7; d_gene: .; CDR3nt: TGTGCCAGTAGTCCCTCGGTAGGGTACGAGCAGTACTTC; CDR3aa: CASSPSVGYEQYF
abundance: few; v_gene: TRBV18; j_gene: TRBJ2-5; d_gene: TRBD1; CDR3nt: TGTGCCAGCTCACCGGGACAGAAATTCCAAGAGACCCAGTACTTC; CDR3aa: CASSPGQKFQETQYF
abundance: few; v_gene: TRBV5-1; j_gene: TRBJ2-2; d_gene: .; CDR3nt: TGCGCCAGCAGCTTCATCCCCGCCCTCAGCACCGGGGAGCTGTTTTTT; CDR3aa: CASSFIPALSTGELFF
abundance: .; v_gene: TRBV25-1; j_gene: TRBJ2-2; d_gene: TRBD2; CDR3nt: TGTGCCAGCAGTTCCACCGGGAGGGGCGGGGAGCTGTTTTTT; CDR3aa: CASSSTGRGGELFF
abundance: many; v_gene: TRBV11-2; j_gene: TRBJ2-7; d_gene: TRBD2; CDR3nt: TGTGCCAGCAGCTTGCAAGCGGGACGGGGCTACGAGCAGTACTTC; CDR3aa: CASSLQAGRGYEQYF
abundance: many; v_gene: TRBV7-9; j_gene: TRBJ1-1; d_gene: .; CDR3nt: TGTGCCAGCAGCTTAGTGCTGGGGATGAACACTGAAGCTTTCTTT; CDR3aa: CASSLVLGMNTEAFF
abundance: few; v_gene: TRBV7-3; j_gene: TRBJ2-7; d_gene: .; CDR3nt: TGTGCCAGCAGCTTAAGTGGTAGCGACTACGAGCAGTACTTC; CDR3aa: CASSLSGSDYEQYF
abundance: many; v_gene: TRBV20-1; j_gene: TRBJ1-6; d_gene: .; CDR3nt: TGCAGTTTGTGGGCGCAGGGGAATTATAATTCACCCCTCCACTTT; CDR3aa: CSLWAQGNYNSPLHF
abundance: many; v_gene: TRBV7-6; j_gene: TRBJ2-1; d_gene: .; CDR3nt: TGTGCCAGCAGCAAAGGCCCCATGGAGCAGTTCTTC; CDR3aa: CASSKGPMEQFF
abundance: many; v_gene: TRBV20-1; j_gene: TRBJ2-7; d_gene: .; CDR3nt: TGCAGTGCTAGCGGACAGAGCTACGAGCAGTACTTC; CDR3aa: CSASGQSYEQYF
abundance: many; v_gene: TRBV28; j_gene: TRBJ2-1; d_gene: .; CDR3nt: TGTGCCAGCAGCCCTCCCGCCGGTGAGCAGTTCTTC; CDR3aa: CASSPPAGEQFF
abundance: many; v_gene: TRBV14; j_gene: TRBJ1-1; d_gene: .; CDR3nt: TGTGCCAGCAGCCCCCAGGTAGGGGTACGCCTAAACACTGAAGCTTTCTTT; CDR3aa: CASSPQVGVRLNTEAFF
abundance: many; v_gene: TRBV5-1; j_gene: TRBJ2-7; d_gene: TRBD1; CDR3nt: TGCGCCAGCAGCATATACCGGGACAGGGGATACGAGCAGTACTTC; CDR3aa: CASSIYRDRGYEQYF
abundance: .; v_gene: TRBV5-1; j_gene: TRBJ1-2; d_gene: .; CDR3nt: TGCGCCAGCAGCTTGGAAGACAGATTCTATGGCTACACCTTC; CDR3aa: CASSLEDRFYGYTF
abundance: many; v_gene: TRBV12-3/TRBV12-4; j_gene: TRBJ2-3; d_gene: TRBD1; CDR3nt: TGTGCCAGCAGATCAGGGGGCGAGGGAGATACGCAGTATTTT; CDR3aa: CASRSGGEGDTQYF
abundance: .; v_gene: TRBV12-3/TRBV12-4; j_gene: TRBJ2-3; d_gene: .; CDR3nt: TGTGCCAGCAAACTGACAGATACGCAGTATTTT; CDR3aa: CASKLTDTQYF
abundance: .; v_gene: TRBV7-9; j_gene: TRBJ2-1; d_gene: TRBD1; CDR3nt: TGTGCCAGCAGCTCCTCCGGGACAGTTTACAATGAGCAGTTCTTC; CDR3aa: CASSSSGTVYNEQFF
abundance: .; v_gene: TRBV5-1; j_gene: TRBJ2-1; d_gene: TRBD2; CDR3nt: TGCGCCAGCAGTCAACTAGCGGGGCGGGAGAATGAGCAGTTCTTC; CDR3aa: CASSQLAGRENEQFF
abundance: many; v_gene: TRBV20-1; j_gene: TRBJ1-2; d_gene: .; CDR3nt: TGCAGTGCTAGAAGGGCAGGGCCCAAAGGGTATGGCTACACCTTC; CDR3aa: CSARRAGPKGYGYTF
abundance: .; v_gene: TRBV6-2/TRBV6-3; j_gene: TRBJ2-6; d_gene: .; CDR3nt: TGTGCCACTCTCCTTTCTGGGGCCAACGTCCTGACTTTC; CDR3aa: CATLLSGANVLTF